The 14 T cell receptor beta chains below come from one sample, sequenced in a study of regulatory T cells in long-lasting Graves disease. Time point: newly diagnosed GD, antithyroid drugs for less than 3 months. PBMC-extracted RNA yielded the TCR library. Arm-PCR with iRepertoire HTBI primers amplified the CDR3 regions for these TCR beta libraries. TCRdb reprocessed the multiplex PCR reads via MiXCR and lists one record per CDR3 protein. The table shows 530,000 or so distinct CDR3 sequences, with roughly 12% occurring only once. These data were likewise used in another study, on T cells in Graves' hyperthyroidism and ophthalmopathy.

The sequencing here drew on peripheral blood mononuclear cells (PBMCs), taken at new diagnosis, from a patient treated with antithyroid drugs. The receptors here all came from a man aged 25-45 years with Graves disease.

This clonotype was observed a few times. The junction and the germline gene differ at one end; a read error may be behind it. This sequence joins TRBV6-5 and TRBJ2-7; D not certain. Germline loops: CDR1 MNHEY, CDR2 SVGAGI. CDR3 length equals 14 residues. CDR3 DNA: TGTACCAGCAGTTACAGAGGTGGAACCTACGAGCAGTACTTC. Translation gives CTSSYRGGTYEQYF.

A few counts support this clonotype. The genes are TRBV18 and TRBJ2-5, with 11 bases aligning to TRBD1. The trim removed 3 bases at V and 3 bases at J, leaving 3 bases unmatched. Germline V CDR1 and CDR2: KGHSH, LQKENI. This CDR3 is built from 15 residues. This CDR3 reads CASSPVGQGEETQYF. The CDR3 nucleotides read TGTGCCAGCTCACCTGTGGGACAGGGGGAAGAGACCCAGTACTTC.

This clonotype was observed a handful of times. The chain uses TRBV5-6 and TRBJ1-3; the D gene is possibly TRBD1 (6 bases). The germline V gene has CDR1 SGHDT and CDR2 YYEEEE. The germline V and J ends were trimmed by 1 base and 0 bases, with 14 bases remaining between them. The CDR3 has 17 residues. CDR3 coding DNA: TGTGCCAGCAGCTTGAAGGGGGGGGGCCGCTCTGGAAACACCATATATTTT. Its translation: CASSLKGGGRSGNTIYF.

This clonotype has just a few counts. The chain joins TRBV9 to TRBJ2-5; D may be TRBD2 (7 bases). Germline values: CDR1 SGDLS, CDR2 YYNGEE. Trimming shortened V by 4 bases and J by 10 bases, and 23 bases separated the two germline ends. This CDR3 has 15 residues. DNA of the CDR3: TGTGCCAGCAGCCCGGAGGAGAGGACTAGGGGGGTCCAGTACTTC. Protein product: CASSPEERTRGVQYF.

Note on this clonotype: A much larger clone lies one base from this, so it may be a read error. The rearrangement joins TRBV3-1 to TRBJ2-7; no reliable D call. V lost 5 bases to trimming and J lost 2 bases, with 10 bases between them. Germline V lookup: CDR1 LGHDT, CDR2 YNNKEL (reference sequence). This CDR3 has 13 residues. CDR3 DNA sequence: TGTGCCAGCAGCAAGGAGACTGCCTACGAGCAGTACTTC. This translates into CASSKETAYEQYF.

This clonotype was observed a handful of times. This chain joins TRBV27 and TRBJ2-1, with D possibly being TRBD2 (6 bases). Trimming left V 7 bases short and J 2 bases short, with 15 bases between. CDR1 MNHEY and CDR2 SMNVEV come from the germline V gene (reference sequence). The CDR3 is 15 residues long. DNA for the CDR3: TGTGCCAGCACACGTACGGGAGAACCCTACAATGAGCAGTTCTTC. Translated: CASTRTGEPYNEQFF.

J is TRBJ1-2 and V is TRBV20-1; 8 nucleotides align to TRBD1. There are 15 residues in the CDR3. Germline V gene sequence: CDR1 DFQATT, CDR2 SNEGSKA (reference sequence). Trimming at V came to 5 bases and at J to 4 bases, leaving 12 bases not matched to a gene. The CDR3: CSAYPPGQDPYGYTF. The CDR3 DNA reads TGCAGTGCTTACCCTCCGGGACAGGACCCCTATGGCTACACCTTC.

This clonotype was found many times. The rearrangement links TRBV11-2 to TRBJ2-2, with D maybe TRBD2 (7 bases). CDR3 size: 15 residues. Trimming left V 6 bases short and J 3 bases short, with 14 bases between. Germline CDR1 and CDR2: SGHAT and FQNNGV. The CDR3 bases are TGTGCCAGCAGGTCAAGGGGGGGATACACCGGGGAGCTGTTTTTT. Its protein product is CASRSRGGYTGELFF.

J is TRBJ2-2 and V is TRBV7-2; D might be TRBD2 (6 bases). The CDR3 loop spans 18 amino acids. V was trimmed by 5 bases and J by 7 bases, leaving 26 bases between them. CDR1 and CDR2 from the germline V gene are SGHTA and FQGNSA. CDR3 region: CASSPRLRAGAGGGELFF. The CDR3 nucleotides are TGTGCCAGCAGCCCCCGTCTGAGGGCGGGCGCCGGGGGCGGGGAGCTGTTTTTT.

This clonotype appeared a few times. The chain recombines TRBV18 with TRBJ1-5, with D possibly being TRBD1 (6 bases). Trimming cost V 2 bases and J 6 bases, with 8 bases left between them. The CDR3 extends over 13 amino acids. Germline V gives CDR1 KGHSH, CDR2 LQKENI. DNA for the CDR3: TGTGCCAGCTCACCAGGGGGGCTTCAGCCCCAGCATTTT. Its protein is CASSPGGLQPQHF.

Ten or more counts support this clonotype. The V call is TRBV7-2, the J call TRBJ2-7; no clear D gene. Germline V gives CDR1 SGHTA, CDR2 FQGNSA. Trimming took off 5 bases at V and 3 bases at J, with 11 bases between the two ends. The CDR3 covers 13 residues. The CDR3 spells CASSPGNDYEQYF. CDR3 in DNA: TGTGCCAGCAGCCCCGGCAACGACTACGAGCAGTACTTC.

This clonotype was recorded at least ten times. V and J are TRBV7-9 and TRBJ2-7; 13 bases agree with TRBD2. V was clipped by 4 bases and J by 2 bases; unmatched bases: 5. CDR1 is SEHNR, CDR2 FQNEAQ, per germline (reference sequence). The CDR3 is 16 residues long. DNA of the CDR3: TGTGCCAGCAGCTCGGCGGGACTAGCGGGAACCTACGAGCAGTACTTC. Translating gives CASSSAGLAGTYEQYF.

This clonotype showed up many times. This chain links TRBV29-1 with TRBJ2-5; TRBD2 matches at 10 bases. V trimming: 7 bases; J trimming: 5 bases; junction bases outside the gene matches: 10. The V gene's germline CDR1 is SQVTM and CDR2 ANQGSEA. This CDR3 has 14 residues. CDR3: CSESSSGSMETQYF. CDR3 in DNA: TGCAGCGAGAGTTCTAGCGGGAGTATGGAGACCCAGTACTTC.

This clonotype was recorded at least ten times. V gene TRBV27 combines with J gene TRBJ2-5, with 11 bases identical to TRBD2. The germline V gene encodes CDR1 MNHEY and CDR2 SMNVEV (reference sequence). CDR3 length equals 15 residues. With V trimmed by 9 bases and J by 4 bases, 10 bases remained unmatched. The CDR3 DNA is TGTGCCAGTCGGGGGGGACTAGCGGCAGTAGAGACCCAGTACTTC. Translating gives CASRGGLAAVETQYF.